A selection of T cell receptor beta chains follows, all from one sample in a study of cytomegalovirus exposure and HLA in healthy donors. Clones were read by immunoSEQ multiplex PCR, and TCRdb kept only the in-frame ones, dropping some. The specimen's table records under 200,000 clones. Sequencing was done on a sample of PBMCs. All receptors come from a man between 25 and 39 years old in good health and CMV-seronegative. The CDR3 runs from the conserved cysteine through the conserved F or W. Each record gives: D gene, J gene, CDR3 length, V gene, CDR3 DNA, CDR3 protein. D genes are given only for firm matches.

D gene: NA; J gene: TRBJ1-1; CDR3 length: 16; V gene: TRBV5-6; CDR3 DNA: TGTGCCAGCAGCTTTCAGGGGTCCCTCCGTCGGACTGAAGCTTTCTTT; CDR3 protein: CASSFQGSLRRTEAFF
D gene: TRBD1; J gene: TRBJ1-2; CDR3 length: 15; V gene: TRBV25-1; CDR3 DNA: TGTGCCAGCAGTGAGAGGACAGGGACCTACTATGGCTACACCTTC; CDR3 protein: CASSERTGTYYGYTF
D gene: TRBD2; J gene: TRBJ2-1; CDR3 length: 23; V gene: TRBV13; CDR3 DNA: TGTGCCAGCAGCTCATTCGGGACCTCCGCTACTAGCGGGAGGCGTAGCTCCTACAATGAGCAGTTCTTC; CDR3 protein: CASSSFGTSATSGRRSSYNEQFF
D gene: NA; J gene: TRBJ2-2; CDR3 length: 16; V gene: TRBV27; CDR3 DNA: TGTGCCAGCAGTCCACCCCGTTACAAAAACACCGGGGAGCTGTTTTTT; CDR3 protein: CASSPPRYKNTGELFF
D gene: NA; J gene: TRBJ2-3; CDR3 length: 14; V gene: TRBV27; CDR3 DNA: TGTGCCAGCAGTCTTGAACAGGGCCCAGATACGCAGTATTTT; CDR3 protein: CASSLEQGPDTQYF
D gene: NA; J gene: TRBJ2-7; CDR3 length: 13; V gene: TRBV27; CDR3 DNA: TGTGCCAGCAGTAAGACACTTACCTACGAGCAGTACTTC; CDR3 protein: CASSKTLTYEQYF
D gene: NA; J gene: TRBJ2-7; CDR3 length: 14; V gene: TRBV16; CDR3 DNA: TGTGCCAGCAGCCAACGACAGAACTCCTACGAGCAGTACTTC; CDR3 protein: CASSQRQNSYEQYF
D gene: NA; J gene: TRBJ1-2; CDR3 length: 15; V gene: TRBV6-5; CDR3 DNA: TGTGCCAGCAGTTCAACAGGGATTATCACCTATGGCTACACCTTC; CDR3 protein: CASSSTGIITYGYTF
D gene: TRBD1; J gene: TRBJ1-1; CDR3 length: 10; V gene: TRBV29-1; CDR3 DNA: TGCAGCGCCAGGGGGCGTGAAGCTTTCTTT; CDR3 protein: CSARGREAFF
D gene: NA; J gene: TRBJ1-2; CDR3 length: 14; V gene: TRBV5-4; CDR3 DNA: TGTGCCAGCACCGGGGACACCGTCCGATATGGCTACACCTTC; CDR3 protein: CASTGDTVRYGYTF
D gene: TRBD2; J gene: TRBJ2-1; CDR3 length: 18; V gene: TRBV4-3; CDR3 DNA: TGCGCCAGCAGCCAAGAAGCGGGACTAGCAAGCTCCTACAATGAGCAGTTCTTC; CDR3 protein: CASSQEAGLASSYNEQFF
D gene: NA; J gene: TRBJ2-5; CDR3 length: 14; V gene: TRBV30; CDR3 DNA: TGTGCCTGGAGTGTACGAACAGGGCGAGAGACCCAGTACTTC; CDR3 protein: CAWSVRTGRETQYF
D gene: NA; J gene: TRBJ1-5; CDR3 length: 14; V gene: TRBV7-9; CDR3 DNA: TGTGCCAGCAGCTTAGTGGGGGGAGATCAGCCCCAGCATTTT; CDR3 protein: CASSLVGGDQPQHF
D gene: NA; J gene: TRBJ2-3; CDR3 length: 17; V gene: TRBV5-1; CDR3 DNA: TGCGCCAGCAGACTCGAATACGCCGTCGGAGTCGCAGATACGCAGTATTTT; CDR3 protein: CASRLEYAVGVADTQYF
D gene: NA; J gene: TRBJ2-5; CDR3 length: 14; V gene: TRBV5-8; CDR3 DNA: TGTGCCAGCAGCTTGCCCGCAGGGCGAGAGACCCAGTACTTC; CDR3 protein: CASSLPAGRETQYF
D gene: NA; J gene: TRBJ2-7; CDR3 length: 15; V gene: TRBV28; CDR3 DNA: TGTGCCAGCAGCTCCACCCTAGACCTGATATACGAGCAGTACTTC; CDR3 protein: CASSSTLDLIYEQYF
D gene: TRBD2; J gene: TRBJ2-3; CDR3 length: 21; V gene: TRBV4-2; CDR3 DNA: TGTGCCAGCAGCCAAATTCTCGGGACTAGCGGGAGGGCCTTGGGCACAGATACGCAGTATTTT; CDR3 protein: CASSQILGTSGRALGTDTQYF
D gene: TRBD1; J gene: TRBJ1-3; CDR3 length: 17; V gene: TRBV7-2; CDR3 DNA: TGTGCCAGCAGCTTGGGGTCGGCAGGGGGCTCTGGAAACACCATATATTTT; CDR3 protein: CASSLGSAGGSGNTIYF
D gene: NA; J gene: TRBJ1-1; CDR3 length: 15; V gene: TRBV11-3; CDR3 DNA: TGTGCCAGCAGCTTCGGGGGGCTACTAAACACTGAAGCTTTCTTT; CDR3 protein: CASSFGGLLNTEAFF
D gene: NA; J gene: TRBJ1-4; CDR3 length: 16; V gene: TRBV4-1; CDR3 DNA: TGCGCCAGCAGCCAAAAAATGATAGGGGCAGGTAAAAAACTGTTTTTT; CDR3 protein: CASSQKMIGAGKKLFF
D gene: TRBD1; J gene: TRBJ1-4; CDR3 length: 17; V gene: TRBV4-1; CDR3 DNA: TGCGCCAGCAGCCGATTGGGACAGGGAAGTACTAATGAAAAACTGTTTTTT; CDR3 protein: CASSRLGQGSTNEKLFF
D gene: NA; J gene: TRBJ1-2; CDR3 length: 13; V gene: TRBV5-1; CDR3 DNA: TGCGCCAGCAGCTTCGAGGCGCGGGGTGGCTACACCTTC; CDR3 protein: CASSFEARGGYTF
D gene: TRBD2; J gene: TRBJ2-5; CDR3 length: 15; V gene: TRBV6-5; CDR3 DNA: TGTGCCAGCAGCCCGGGACTAGCTTTTCAGGAGACCCAGTACTTC; CDR3 protein: CASSPGLAFQETQYF
D gene: TRBD1; J gene: TRBJ2-7; CDR3 length: 15; V gene: TRBV11-2; CDR3 DNA: TGTGCCAGCAGCTTCCCCGGACAGGGCGCCTACGAGCAGTACTTC; CDR3 protein: CASSFPGQGAYEQYF
D gene: NA; J gene: TRBJ2-7; CDR3 length: 13; V gene: TRBV6-1; CDR3 DNA: TGTGCCAGCAGTGAAGACGGTACCTACGAGCAGTACTTC; CDR3 protein: CASSEDGTYEQYF
D gene: TRBD1; J gene: TRBJ1-5; CDR3 length: 17; V gene: TRBV28; CDR3 DNA: TGTGCCAGCAGTTTATTGTATCGCGCAGGGGGCCTTCAGCCCCAGCATTTT; CDR3 protein: CASSLLYRAGGLQPQHF
D gene: NA; J gene: TRBJ2-1; CDR3 length: 13; V gene: TRBV9; CDR3 DNA: TGTGCCAGCGGGACTTATACCTACAATGAGCAGTTCTTC; CDR3 protein: CASGTYTYNEQFF